This passage covers 17 T cell receptor beta chains from one sample sequenced in a study of OX40 agonist ivuxolimab in advanced cancers. TCRdb keeps only in-frame clones here, not all; method: immunoSEQ multiplex PCR. The sample lists 45,000 or so clones, about 90% occurring once. Here the sequenced sample was CD4+ or CD8+ T cells sorted from blood, taken in a trial of the OX40 agonist ivuxolimab. The receptors here all came from an adult with an advanced solid tumor such as melanoma, head and neck, liver or kidney cancer.

In nucleotides, the CDR3 is TGTGCCAGCAGCTTAGGGACAGGAAGGACCGGGGAGCTGTTTTTT. As protein: CASSLGTGRTGELFF. The chain links TRBV13 to TRBJ2-2, with a weak D call TRBD1 (6 bases). The CDR3 extends over 15 amino acids. The germline V gene has CDR1 PRHDT and CDR2 FYEKMQ (reference sequence). With 0 bases removed from V and 5 bases from J, the gap between germline ends came to 10 bases.

CDR3 nucleotides: TGTGCCAGCAGTGAACAGGAACCCGACACCGGGGAGCTGTTTTTT. It specifies CASSEQEPDTGELFF. The chain couples TRBV25-1 to TRBJ2-2; unclear D gene. CDR3 length: 15 amino acids. Trimming pared 2 bases from V and 3 bases from J, leaving 10 bases between. Germline CDR1 and CDR2: MGHDK and SYGVNS.

In DNA form, the CDR3 reads TGTGCCAGCAGCTTAGCCGAGGATACGCAGTATTTT. Encoded protein: CASSLAEDTQYF. The rearrangement uses TRBV7-2 and TRBJ2-3, with D uncertain. The V gene's germline CDR1 is SGHTA and CDR2 FQGNSA. This CDR3 comprises 12 residues. Trimming left V 0 bases short and J 6 bases short, with 4 bases between. Variable domain in full (rest from reference TRBV7-2 and TRBJ2-3): GAGVSQSPSNKVTEKGKDVELRCDPISGHTALYWYRQSLGQGLEFLIYFQGNSAPDKSGLPSDRFSAERTGGSVSTLTIQRTQQEDSAVYLCASSLAEDTQYFGPGTRLTVL.

The gene calls are TRBV28 and TRBJ2-7, with 7 bases identical to TRBD1. The V gene's germline CDR1 is MDHEN and CDR2 SYDVKM. The CDR3 extends over 15 amino acids. The ends lost 3 bases at V and 6 bases at J; junction bases unmatched: 11. The CDR3 spells CASSFGTGQAPEQYF. In DNA, the CDR3 is TGTGCCAGCAGTTTCGGGACCGGACAGGCTCCCGAGCAGTACTTC. The full variable domain, its missing parts supplied by reference TRBV28 and TRBJ2-7, is DVKVTQSSRYLVKRTGEKVFLECVQDMDHENMFWYRQDPGLGLRLIYFSYDVKMKEKGDIPEGYSVSREKKERFSLILESASTNQTSMYLCASSFGTGQAPEQYFGPGTRLTVT.

The chain recombines TRBV2 with TRBJ1-1; TRBD1 might be the D (5 bases). From germline, CDR1 is SNHLY and CDR2 FYNNEI. V lost 8 bases and J 6 bases, leaving 13 bases between the germline ends. This CDR3 has 12 amino acids. The CDR3 DNA reads TGTGCCAGCGGGCGGGGGGGGTCTGAAGCTTTCTTT. Its protein is CASGRGGSEAFF.

The genes are TRBV7-2 and TRBJ2-3, with 7 positions matching TRBD1. The CDR3 runs 14 residues. Germline V gene lookup returns CDR1 SGHTA and CDR2 FQGNSA. V trimming: 4 bases; J trimming: 7 bases; junction bases outside the gene matches: 8. As DNA, the CDR3 is TGTGCCAGCAGCTCACATTTGGGACAGCATACGCAGTATTTT. Translating gives CASSSHLGQHTQYF.

The V call is TRBV7-8, the J call TRBJ2-7; TRBD2 matches at 10 bases. The CDR3 sequence is 15 residues long. Germline CDR1 and CDR2: SGHVS and FQNEAQ. The V segment lost 8 bases and the J segment 5 bases; nucleotides outside the gene matches: 12. Here the CDR3 reads CASAGLTSGTNEQYF. CDR3 bases: TGTGCCAGCGCCGGCTTAACTAGCGGGACCAACGAGCAGTACTTC.

The genes are TRBV15 and TRBJ1-6, with D possibly TRBD1 on 5 matching bases. Trimming left V 0 bases short and J 8 bases short, with 5 bases between. The CDR3 sequence is 13 residues long. Germline values: CDR1 LNHNV, CDR2 YYDKDF (reference sequence). The chain's CDR3 is CATSREGDSPLHF. For the CDR3, the DNA is TGTGCCACCAGCAGAGAAGGGGATTCACCCCTCCACTTT.

The genes are TRBV15 and TRBJ2-7, with 9 bases matching TRBD2. The CDR3 consists of 16 residues. The trim removed 1 base at V and 0 bases at J, leaving 4 bases unmatched. Germline CDR1 is LNHNV and CDR2 is YYDKDF (reference sequence). DNA for the CDR3: TGTGCCACCAGCAGAGCTCTAGCGGGATCCTCCTACGAGCAGTACTTC. Its translation: CATSRALAGSSYEQYF.

This clone appeared a single time. The chain employs TRBV28 and TRBJ2-1; 13 positions match TRBD2. The CDR3 runs to 15 residues. The V gene's germline CDR1 is MDHEN and CDR2 SYDVKM. V shed 3 bases, J shed 12 bases, and the junction held 8 bases outside the gene matches. Here the CDR3 DNA reads TGTGCCAGCAGTTTCAGGACTAGCGGGAGTATTAGGCAGTTCTTC. Translating gives CASSFRTSGSIRQFF.

This clone has just one count. This chain connects TRBV15 to TRBJ1-2; 11 positions agree with TRBD1. The CDR3 has 15 residues. The V gene's germline CDR1 is LNHNV and CDR2 YYDKDF (reference sequence). The trim removed 3 bases at V and 5 bases at J, leaving 5 bases unmatched. The DNA for the CDR3 is TGTGCCACCAGCAGGGGACAGGGGGAGTCGTATGGCTACACCTTC. It specifies CATSRGQGESYGYTF. The full variable domain, completed using reference TRBV15 and TRBJ1-2, is DAMVIQNPRYQVTQFGKPVTLSCSQTLNHNVMYWYQQKSSQAPKLLFHYYDKDFNNEADTPDNFQSRRPNTSFCFLDIRSPGLGDTAMYLCATSRGQGESYGYTFGSGTRLTVV.

The V gene is TRBV7-9, the J gene TRBJ2-1; no definite D call. Germline CDR1 and CDR2: SEHNR and FQNEAQ (reference sequence). Deletions cut 3 bases from V and 15 bases from J, with 12 bases between. The length of the CDR3 is 11 residues. CDR3 DNA sequence: TGTGCCAGCAGCTTCATGGACCATCGGTTCTTC. The encoded protein is CASSFMDHRFF. Using reference TRBV7-9 and TRBJ2-1 for the parts outside the CDR3, the full variable domain is DTGVSQNPRHKITKRGQNVTFRCDPISEHNRLYWYRQTLGQGPEFLTYFQNEAQLEKSRLLSDRFSAERPKGSFSTLEIQRTEQGDSAMYLCASSFMDHRFFGPGTRLTVL.

The chain has TRBV11-2 and TRBJ1-3; D is unresolved. Trimming shortened V by 5 bases and J by 2 bases, and 10 bases separated the two germline ends. Germline CDR1 and CDR2: SGHAT and FQNNGV. The CDR3 length is 14 residues. The CDR3 DNA reads as TGTGCCAGCAGCCCCGCCCCTACTGGAAACACCATATATTTT. This sequence encodes CASSPAPTGNTIYF.

CDR3 amino acids: CASTQGGARSYEQYF. For the CDR3, the DNA is TGTGCCAGCACCCAGGGGGGGGCTAGATCCTACGAGCAGTACTTC. The rearrangement uses TRBV18 and TRBJ2-7; the D call may be TRBD1 or TRBD2 (7 bases each). The germline gives CDR1 KGHSH, CDR2 LQKENI. Trimming took 8 bases from V and 1 from J, leaving 18 bases between them. The CDR3 is 15 amino acids.

In DNA form, the CDR3 reads TGTGCCAGCAGTTTATCGGGGATGGGGGCCCCCTCCTACGAGCAGTACTTC. Translated: CASSLSGMGAPSYEQYF. V is TRBV27 and J is TRBJ2-7; tentatively, D is TRBD1 (6 bases). The CDR3 covers 17 residues. With 0 bases removed from V and 0 bases from J, the gap between germline ends came to 15 bases. The germline gives CDR1 MNHEY, CDR2 SMNVEV (reference sequence).

The V gene is TRBV7-2, the J gene TRBJ1-1, with a possible D match to TRBD1 (5 bases). The CDR3 length is 14 residues. The V and J ends lost 5 bases and 8 bases respectively, with 18 bases between them. Per germline, CDR1 SGHTA and CDR2 FQGNSA. The CDR3, as DNA: TGTGCCAGCAGCGGGGGTGGACAAGGATGGGAAGCTTTCTTT. It specifies CASSGGGQGWEAFF. The whole variable domain, remainder taken from reference TRBV7-2 and TRBJ1-1, is GAGVSQSPSNKVTEKGKDVELRCDPISGHTALYWYRQSLGQGLEFLIYFQGNSAPDKSGLPSDRFSAERTGGSVSTLTIQRTQQEDSAVYLCASSGGGQGWEAFFGQGTRLTVV.

The rearrangement links TRBV25-1 to TRBJ1-4, with D possibly matching TRBD1 (6 bases). Germline V gene data show CDR1 as MGHDK and CDR2 as SYGVNS. The CDR3 contains 15 residues. The ends were cut back, 2 bases at V and 8 bases at J, with 15 bases in the middle. The CDR3 DNA is TGTGCCAGCAGTGAACTCGGACAGCAGAGGGAAAAACTGTTTTTT. Residues: CASSELGQQREKLFF.